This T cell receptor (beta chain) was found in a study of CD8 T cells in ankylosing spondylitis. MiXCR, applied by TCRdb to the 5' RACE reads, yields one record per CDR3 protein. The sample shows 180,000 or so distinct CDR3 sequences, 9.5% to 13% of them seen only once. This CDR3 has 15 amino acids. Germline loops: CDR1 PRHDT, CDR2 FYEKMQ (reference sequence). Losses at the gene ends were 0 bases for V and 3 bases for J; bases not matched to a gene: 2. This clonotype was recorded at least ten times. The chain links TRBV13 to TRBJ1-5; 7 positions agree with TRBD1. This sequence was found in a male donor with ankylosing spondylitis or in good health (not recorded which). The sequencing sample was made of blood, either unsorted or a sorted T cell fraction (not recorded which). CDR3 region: CASSLGRGFNQPQHF. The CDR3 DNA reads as TGTGCCAGCAGCTTAGGCAGGGGGTTCAATCAGCCCCAGCATTTT.